This T cell receptor beta chain was identified in a study of T cell changes during pregnancy in multiple sclerosis. The repertoire was sequenced with immunoSEQ multiplex PCR; TCRdb's copy has only in-frame clones and lacks some. The table lists more than 90,000 clones, 75% to 95% of them singletons, with approximately 3.4% in the top ten. CDR3 length: 22 amino acids. Germline CDR1 is MNHEY and CDR2 is SMNVEV (reference sequence). As regards this clone: One end of the junction is discordant with germline, which a read error may explain.

The receptor was isolated from a female donor with multiple sclerosis, enrolled in a pregnancy study. The genes are TRBV27 and TRBJ1-2; 9 nucleotides align to TRBD1. Sequenced material: peripheral blood, taken in the second trimester of pregnancy. The CDR3 is CASILKIGLGQGPLSVDYGYTF. As DNA, the CDR3 is TGTGCCAGCATTTTAAAAATCGGCCTAGGACAGGGGCCACTTTCGGTAGACTATGGCTACACCTTC.